Listed below are T cell receptor beta chains from one sample, sequenced in a study of T cells of healthy individuals. TCRdb reanalysed the 5' RACE reads using MiXCR and keeps one entry per CDR3 protein. The table lists 45,000 to 60,000 distinct CDR3 sequences, around 15% of them singletons. These receptors were taken from a human donor in good health. CDR3s include the opening cysteine and the closing phenylalanine or tryptophan. The D gene is left open where the match is weak. The size of a clone is reported for some rows only, either as once, few or many, or as a class for expanded clones.

D gene,V gene,CDR3 length,J gene,clone size,CDR3 protein,CDR3 DNA
TRBD1,TRBV12-3/TRBV12-4,15,TRBJ2-2,many,CASSPDRGGTGELFF,TGTGCCAGCAGCCCGGACAGGGGTGGAACCGGGGAGCTGTTTTTT
NA,TRBV6-5,18,TRBJ2-7,NA,CASSYSFGPRGGLYEQYF,TGTGCCAGCAGTTACTCATTCGGACCAAGAGGGGGGTTATACGAGCAGTACTTC
NA,TRBV19,14,TRBJ2-1,NA,CASSMTTGRREQFF,TGTGCCAGTAGTATGACGACAGGAAGGCGTGAGCAGTTCTTC
NA,TRBV7-8,15,TRBJ1-5,NA,CASSLERVVGQPQHF,TGTGCCAGCAGCCTAGAAAGGGTTGTAGGTCAGCCCCAGCATTTT
NA,TRBV18,18,TRBJ2-2,many,CASSPRIGQGMSTGELFF,TGTGCCAGCTCACCGAGGATTGGGCAGGGTATGAGCACCGGGGAGCTGTTTTTT
NA,TRBV6-5,16,TRBJ1-1,NA,CASSPLEGVENTEAFF,TGTGCCAGCAGTCCCCTCGAGGGTGTGGAGAACACTGAAGCTTTCTTT
NA,TRBV4-2,15,TRBJ1-3,NA,CASSQSYSSGNTIYF,TGTGCCAGCAGCCAATCGTACAGCTCTGGAAACACCATATATTTT
NA,TRBV7-2,15,TRBJ2-7,many,CASSPVGVVYYEQYF,TGTGCCAGCAGCCCAGTAGGGGTTGTTTACTACGAGCAGTACTTC
NA,TRBV7-2,17,TRBJ1-3,few,CASSLWYTGYSGNTIYF,TGTGCCAGCAGCTTGTGGTATACAGGGTACTCTGGAAACACCATATATTTT
TRBD2,TRBV28,14,TRBJ2-5,few,CASGLAGDWETQYF,TGTGCCAGCGGTCTAGCGGGAGATTGGGAGACCCAGTACTTC
NA,TRBV4-3,17,TRBJ2-3,many,CASSQDLGPNGYDTQYF,TGCGCCAGCAGCCAAGATCTAGGGCCAAACGGGTACGATACGCAGTATTTT
TRBD2,TRBV6-2/TRBV6-3,15,TRBJ2-1,NA,CASSYPGLAHNEQFF,TGTGCCAGCAGTTACCCGGGACTAGCCCACAATGAGCAGTTCTTC
NA,TRBV12-3/TRBV12-4,12,TRBJ1-2,many,CASSTYAGGYTF,TGTGCCAGCAGCACCTACGCTGGTGGCTACACCTTC
NA,TRBV11-2,15,TRBJ1-5,few,CASSRAGGSNQPQHF,TGTGCCAGCAGCCGGGCCGGGGGTAGCAATCAGCCCCAGCATTTT
NA,TRBV3-1,13,TRBJ1-1,many,CASSQDSGSEAFF,TGTGCCAGCAGCCAAGACTCCGGCTCGGAAGCTTTCTTT
TRBD1,TRBV6-1,13,TRBJ1-1,many,CASATGGSSEAFF,TGTGCCAGCGCCACAGGGGGATCTTCTGAAGCTTTCTTT
TRBD2,TRBV10-3,14,TRBJ2-1,NA,CAISGTSGDNEQFF,TGTGCCATATCCGGGACTAGCGGGGACAATGAGCAGTTCTTC
TRBD2,TRBV30,14,TRBJ2-3,NA,CACAPGLRTDTQYF,TGTGCCTGCGCCCCGGGACTACGCACAGATACGCAGTATTTT
TRBD1,TRBV29-1,12,TRBJ1-2,NA,CSVDTQGGGYTF,TGCAGCGTTGACACCCAGGGGGGTGGCTACACCTTC
NA,TRBV7-2,15,TRBJ2-3,NA,CASSATTVHTDTQYF,TGTGCCAGCAGCGCGACGACCGTACACACAGATACGCAGTATTTT
NA,TRBV29-1,12,TRBJ1-2,many,CSVEGPGKGYTF,TGCAGCGTTGAAGGGCCAGGGAAAGGCTACACCTTC
TRBD2,TRBV7-2,15,TRBJ2-5,many,CASSSKRGHQETQYF,TGTGCCAGCAGCTCTAAGCGGGGTCACCAAGAGACCCAGTACTTC
NA,TRBV30,16,TRBJ2-1,few,CAWRSGARGFIDEQFF,TGTGCCTGGAGGTCGGGGGCCCGTGGCTTCATCGATGAGCAGTTCTTC
NA,TRBV6-1,14,TRBJ1-1,many,CASSEARVTTEAFF,TGTGCCAGCAGTGAAGCAAGGGTGACCACTGAAGCTTTCTTT
NA,TRBV20-1,11,TRBJ2-1,NA,CSASSGDEQFF,TGCAGTGCTAGCTCCGGGGATGAGCAGTTCTTC
TRBD1,TRBV20-1,13,TRBJ1-2,NA,CSARGGQGYGYTF,TGCAGTGCTAGGGGGGGACAGGGCTATGGCTACACCTTC
NA,TRBV20-1,13,TRBJ1-6,many,CSAVGGQDSPLHF,TGCAGTGCTGTGGGGGGTCAGGATTCACCCCTCCACTTT
NA,TRBV7-2,16,TRBJ2-5,many,CASSLQLGNGWETQYF,TGTGCCAGCAGCTTACAGCTTGGGAATGGGTGGGAGACCCAGTACTTC
NA,TRBV5-1,15,TRBJ2-1,NA,CASSVGGRNGNEQFF,TGCGCCAGCAGCGTGGGGGGGCGCAACGGGAATGAGCAGTTCTTC
NA,TRBV7-8,16,TRBJ2-7,many,CASSRPGGGVSYEQYF,TGTGCCAGCAGCCGACCAGGAGGGGGGGTCTCCTACGAGCAGTACTTC
NA,TRBV29-1,11,TRBJ2-2,many,CSAESPGELFF,TGCAGCGCCGAGTCTCCCGGGGAGCTGTTTTTT
TRBD1,TRBV6-5,14,TRBJ2-1,many,CASSTGGPGGEQFF,TGTGCCAGCAGCACAGGGGGACCTGGCGGTGAGCAGTTCTTC
NA,TRBV7-2,14,TRBJ1-2,few,CASSRPGPVYGYTF,TGTGCCAGCAGCCGCCCGGGCCCCGTCTATGGCTACACCTTC
NA,TRBV4-1,14,TRBJ2-5,many,CASSQAGNQETQYF,TGCGCCAGCAGCCAAGCGGGCAACCAAGAGACCCAGTACTTC
NA,TRBV30,11,TRBJ1-2,NA,CAWSTNYGYTF,TGTGCCTGGAGTACTAACTATGGCTACACCTTC
NA,TRBV7-2,15,TRBJ1-2,many,CASSLQGQVVGGYTF,TGTGCCAGCAGCTTACAAGGGCAGGTAGTGGGCGGCTACACCTTC
NA,TRBV4-3,13,TRBJ1-2,few,CASSPGDIGGYTF,TGCGCCAGCAGCCCGGGGGACATCGGCGGGTACACCTTC
NA,TRBV5-1,14,TRBJ2-7,many,CASSPAGTPYEQYF,TGCGCCAGCAGCCCGGCCGGGACACCGTACGAGCAGTACTTC
NA,TRBV9,14,TRBJ2-5,NA,CASSVGGGEETQYF,TGTGCCAGCAGCGTAGGAGGGGGGGAAGAGACCCAGTACTTC
TRBD2,TRBV20-1,15,TRBJ2-3,NA,CSAAGTSGSTDTQYF,TGCAGTGCTGCTGGGACTAGCGGGAGCACAGATACGCAGTATTTT
TRBD1,TRBV19,14,TRBJ1-6,many,CASSSTGVYSPLHF,TGTGCCAGTAGTTCGACAGGGGTCTACTCACCCCTCCACTTT
TRBD2,TRBV7-2,16,TRBJ2-3,many,CASSLTSGGGTDTQYF,TGTGCCAGCTCTCTAACTAGCGGGGGAGGCACAGATACGCAGTATTTT
NA,TRBV12-3/TRBV12-4,16,TRBJ2-1,NA,CASSLAPGERYNEQFF,TGTGCCAGCAGTTTAGCCCCGGGGGAGCGGTACAATGAGCAGTTCTTC
TRBD1,TRBV20-1,14,TRBJ2-4,many,CSGRDSLAKNIQYF,TGCAGTGGTCGGGACAGCCTAGCCAAAAACATTCAGTACTTC
NA,TRBV29-1,11,TRBJ2-7,few,CSAKGTSEQYF,TGCAGCGCTAAGGGGACGTCCGAGCAGTACTTC
TRBD2,TRBV7-9,18,TRBJ2-1,many,CASSPGSGRGWNNNEQFF,TGTGCCAGCAGTCCCGGTAGCGGGAGGGGATGGAATAACAATGAGCAGTTCTTC
TRBD1,TRBV2,17,TRBJ2-7,once,CASSEFSGQGTYYEQYF,TGTGCCAGCAGTGAATTTTCGGGACAGGGAACCTACTACGAGCAGTACTTC
NA,TRBV3-1,13,TRBJ1-2,few,CASSQDQGWGYTF,TGTGCCAGCAGCCAAGATCAGGGGTGGGGCTACACCTTC
NA,TRBV27,14,TRBJ1-4,NA,CASSRISTNEKLFF,TGTGCCAGCAGTCGTATTTCAACTAATGAAAAACTGTTTTTT
NA,TRBV5-6,13,TRBJ1-2,many,CASSSRQPYGYTF,TGTGCCAGCAGCTCCCGACAGCCCTATGGCTACACCTTC